The rows below give T cell receptor beta chains drawn from one sample of a study of graft-versus-host responses after intestinal transplantation. Sequenced by immunoSEQ multiplex PCR; TCRdb stores in-frame clones only, minus some. This sample has about 120,000 clones, with just over 90% found just once. Their antigens are not known. The specimen was unstimulated CD4+ T cells sorted from spleen or lymph node cells, collected before intestinal transplant. Receptors originate from a human donor who received an intestinal transplant. Both conserved end residues are part of each CDR3. Fields, in order: clone size, V gene, J gene, D gene, CDR3 DNA, CDR3 protein. The D gene is left open where the match is weak. The size of a clone is reported for some rows only, either as once, few or many, or as a class for expanded clones.

size: once
V: TRBV11-2
J: TRBJ2-5
D: TRBD2
DNA: TGTGCCAGCAGTATGGGACTAGCGCAGGGAGGGACCCAGTACTTC
CDR3: CASSMGLAQGGTQYF

size: NA
V: TRBV28
J: TRBJ2-2
D: NA
DNA: TGTGCCAGCAGTTTGACAAACACCGGGGAGCTGTTTTTT
CDR3: CASSLTNTGELFF

size: NA
V: TRBV18
J: TRBJ1-4
D: TRBD1
DNA: TGTGCCAGCTCGCGAGGACAGGGCGCAACTAATGAAAAACTGTTTTTT
CDR3: CASSRGQGATNEKLFF

size: NA
V: TRBV6-5
J: TRBJ1-6
D: NA
DNA: TGTGCCAGCAGACTAGCCAGCTCCTATAATTCACCCCTCCACTTT
CDR3: CASRLASSYNSPLHF

size: once
V: TRBV28
J: TRBJ2-1
D: NA
DNA: TGTGCCAGCAGTTTATGGGTACAGGGTGGCAACAATGAGCAGTTCTTC
CDR3: CASSLWVQGGNNEQFF

size: NA
V: TRBV11-2
J: TRBJ2-1
D: NA
DNA: TGTGCCAGCAGCACCAGGGTTTGGAGCTCCTACAATGAGCAGTTCTTC
CDR3: CASSTRVWSSYNEQFF

size: NA
V: TRBV27
J: TRBJ2-1
D: TRBD2
DNA: TGTGCCACCGGACGGTCGGGGGCGGGAGGCCTCTACAATGAGCAGTTCTTC
CDR3: CATGRSGAGGLYNEQFF

size: NA
V: TRBV7-9
J: TRBJ2-5
D: NA
DNA: TGTGCCAGCAGCTCAAGAAGACTCGGACAAGAGACCCAGTACTTC
CDR3: CASSSRRLGQETQYF

size: NA
V: TRBV2
J: TRBJ2-4
D: NA
DNA: TGTGCCAGCAGTACGATCGGGGCCAAAAACATTCAGTACTTC
CDR3: CASSTIGAKNIQYF

size: NA
V: TRBV28
J: TRBJ2-7
D: TRBD2
DNA: TGTGCCAGCAGTGGAAGCGGGAGGGCCATCTACGAGCAGTACTTC
CDR3: CASSGSGRAIYEQYF

size: NA
V: TRBV7-9
J: TRBJ2-7
D: TRBD2
DNA: TGTGCCAGCAGCTCTCTACCCGTAACTAGCGGGGGGGCGACGTCTCAGTACTTC
CDR3: CASSSLPVTSGGATSQYF

size: NA
V: TRBV7-9
J: TRBJ2-6
D: NA
DNA: TGTGCCAGCAGCCCCGAGGGTCCTGGGGCCAACGTCCTGACTTTC
CDR3: CASSPEGPGANVLTF

size: once
V: TRBV30
J: TRBJ2-7
D: NA
DNA: TGTGCCTGGGACCATATGCGGGGACAGCGACGAGACTACGAGCAGTACTTC
CDR3: CAWDHMRGQRRDYEQYF

size: NA
V: TRBV5-1
J: TRBJ1-4
D: NA
DNA: TGCGCCAGCAGCACCGCCGGGGCTAATGAAAAACTGTTTTTT
CDR3: CASSTAGANEKLFF

size: NA
V: TRBV4-1
J: TRBJ2-3
D: TRBD2
DNA: TGCGCCAGCAGCCAAGAAACTGTAGCGGGAGCAGATACGCAGTATTTT
CDR3: CASSQETVAGADTQYF

size: NA
V: TRBV25-1
J: TRBJ2-2
D: TRBD2
DNA: TGTGCCAGCAGCCCGGCGGGAGCGGCGAACACCGGGGAGCTGTTTTTT
CDR3: CASSPAGAANTGELFF

size: NA
V: TRBV6-5
J: TRBJ1-5
D: TRBD1
DNA: TGTGCCAGCAGGCTGGACAGGGGGAGGAATCAGCCCCAGCATTTT
CDR3: CASRLDRGRNQPQHF

size: NA
V: TRBV11-3
J: TRBJ2-2
D: TRBD2
DNA: TGTGCCAGCAGCTTACCGGGAGGGGGGGAGCTGTTTTTT
CDR3: CASSLPGGGELFF

size: NA
V: TRBV7-6
J: TRBJ2-1
D: TRBD2
DNA: TGTGCCAGCAGCTTAGCGGGACTAGCGGGAAGGAGCTCCTACAATGAGCAGTTCTTC
CDR3: CASSLAGLAGRSSYNEQFF

size: NA
V: TRBV4-2
J: TRBJ2-5
D: NA
DNA: TGTGCCAGCAGCCAAGCCGGGTCAACGGAGACCCAGTACTTC
CDR3: CASSQAGSTETQYF

size: NA
V: TRBV15
J: TRBJ2-1
D: TRBD1
DNA: TGTGCCACCAGCAGAGGTGCCCCGGGACAGGCAGGTGAGAATGAGCAGTTCTTC
CDR3: CATSRGAPGQAGENEQFF

size: once
V: TRBV12-5
J: TRBJ2-4
D: TRBD1
DNA: TGTGCTAGTGGTTTGGCCGGAAGGGGGACAGGGGATGACATTCAGTACTTC
CDR3: CASGLAGRGTGDDIQYF

size: NA
V: TRBV18
J: TRBJ2-6
D: NA
DNA: TGTGCCAGCTCACTCGACATCAGCTCTGGGGCCAACGTCCTGACTTTC
CDR3: CASSLDISSGANVLTF

size: NA
V: TRBV5-1
J: TRBJ1-4
D: NA
DNA: TGCGCCAGCAGCTTGTCGGGGGGAGAAAAACTGTTTTTT
CDR3: CASSLSGGEKLFF

size: NA
V: TRBV5-6
J: TRBJ2-2
D: TRBD1
DNA: TGTGCCAGCAGCCGACCATGGGGACAGGGGGTGGCCGGGGAGCTGTTTTTT
CDR3: CASSRPWGQGVAGELFF

size: NA
V: TRBV11-2
J: TRBJ1-2
D: NA
DNA: TGTGCCAGCAGTACCCTGAGGCGGGACCGAGGGGCTAACTATGGCTACACCTTC
CDR3: CASSTLRRDRGANYGYTF

size: NA
V: TRBV19
J: TRBJ1-6
D: NA
DNA: TGTGCCAGTACCTCGAGGGTTCCCGATTCACCCCTCCACTTT
CDR3: CASTSRVPDSPLHF

size: once
V: TRBV6-1
J: TRBJ1-5
D: NA
DNA: TGTGCCAGCAGTAGACAGATCGATAGCAATCAGCCCCAGCATTTT
CDR3: CASSRQIDSNQPQHF

size: NA
V: TRBV6-5
J: TRBJ1-2
D: NA
DNA: TGTGCCAGCCTTACGGACAGTCACTACTATGGCTACACCTTC
CDR3: CASLTDSHYYGYTF

size: NA
V: TRBV27
J: TRBJ2-7
D: NA
DNA: TGTGCCAGCAGTGGCATCTCCCACCCCTACGAGCAGTACTTC
CDR3: CASSGISHPYEQYF

size: NA
V: TRBV5-1
J: TRBJ1-3
D: NA
DNA: TGCGCCAGCAGCTTGGCCTACCGGGGAGCTGGGGACACCATATATTTT
CDR3: CASSLAYRGAGDTIYF

size: once
V: TRBV5-1
J: TRBJ2-6
D: TRBD1
DNA: TGCGCCAGCAGCTTGGAGGGGGCCCCTTTCTTCTCTGGGGCCAACGTCCTGACTTTC
CDR3: CASSLEGAPFFSGANVLTF

size: once
V: TRBV5-1
J: TRBJ2-5
D: TRBD1
DNA: TGCGCCAGCAGCAGGACAGGGAAGGAGACCCAGTACTTC
CDR3: CASSRTGKETQYF

size: NA
V: TRBV5-4
J: TRBJ2-3
D: TRBD2
DNA: TGTGCCAGCAGCTCCCCAAAGAGCGGGAGAGGGACAGATACGCAGTATTTT
CDR3: CASSSPKSGRGTDTQYF

size: NA
V: TRBV18
J: TRBJ2-5
D: NA
DNA: TGTGCCAGCTCACCACTCCGGAACCAGGGTCAAGAGACCCAGTACTTC
CDR3: CASSPLRNQGQETQYF

size: NA
V: TRBV28
J: TRBJ2-5
D: TRBD2
DNA: TGTGCCAGCAGTTTACGGCTAGCGGGAAAAGAGACCCAGTACTTC
CDR3: CASSLRLAGKETQYF

size: NA
V: TRBV28
J: TRBJ2-7
D: TRBD2
DNA: TGTGCCAGCAGCCCTGGGACTAGCGGGACCTACGAGCAGTACTTC
CDR3: CASSPGTSGTYEQYF

size: NA
V: TRBV30
J: TRBJ2-7
D: NA
DNA: TGTGCCGGACATAGCTCCTACGAGCAGTACTTC
CDR3: CAGHSSYEQYF

size: NA
V: TRBV7-9
J: TRBJ2-5
D: TRBD1
DNA: TGTGCCAGCAGCCCCGGGACAGGGAAGGACTTC
CDR3: CASSPGTGKDF

size: NA
V: TRBV5-1
J: TRBJ1-2
D: TRBD1
DNA: TGCGCCAGCAGCTTTACAGGGGAAGGCTACACCTTC
CDR3: CASSFTGEGYTF

size: NA
V: TRBV6-5
J: TRBJ2-2
D: NA
DNA: TGTGCCAGCCACGGAGGGCCCGACACCGGGGAGCTGTTTTTT
CDR3: CASHGGPDTGELFF

size: NA
V: TRBV5-1
J: TRBJ2-7
D: TRBD2
DNA: TGCGCCAGCAGCTTTGGACTAGCGGGAGGGCACAGAGATTACGAGCAGTACTTC
CDR3: CASSFGLAGGHRDYEQYF

size: NA
V: TRBV10-3
J: TRBJ1-5
D: NA
DNA: TGTGCCATCAGTGAGGCGAGGAGCAATCAGCCCCAGCATTTT
CDR3: CAISEARSNQPQHF

size: once
V: TRBV18
J: TRBJ1-2
D: NA
DNA: TGTGCCAGCTCACAGCGGGGGGGCATCTATGGCTACACCTTC
CDR3: CASSQRGGIYGYTF

size: NA
V: TRBV5-1
J: TRBJ1-5
D: NA
DNA: TGCGCCAGCAGCTTGAGGAACAGCCTCAATCAGCCCCAGCATTTT
CDR3: CASSLRNSLNQPQHF

size: NA
V: TRBV5-4
J: TRBJ2-7
D: TRBD1
DNA: TGTGCCAGCAGCACAGGGACAGGGTTGGTCCACGAGCAGTACTTC
CDR3: CASSTGTGLVHEQYF

size: few
V: TRBV5-1
J: TRBJ1-1
D: NA
DNA: TGCGCCAGCAGCTTACCACAGGTGAACACTGAAGCTTTCTTT
CDR3: CASSLPQVNTEAFF

size: NA
V: TRBV29-1
J: TRBJ2-3
D: TRBD2
DNA: TGCAGCGTTGATCTAGCGGGAGGGCCTGGAGATACGCAGTATTTT
CDR3: CSVDLAGGPGDTQYF

size: once
V: TRBV4-1
J: TRBJ1-2
D: NA
DNA: TGCGCCAGCAGCCAACCCACAGGGACTAACTATGGCTACACCTTC
CDR3: CASSQPTGTNYGYTF

size: NA
V: TRBV28
J: TRBJ1-1
D: TRBD1
DNA: TGTGCCAGCAGTTCCCCCTCCGGGACAGGGAACACTGAAGCTTTCTTT
CDR3: CASSSPSGTGNTEAFF

size: NA
V: TRBV7-2
J: TRBJ2-7
D: NA
DNA: TGTGCCAGCAGCTTCGCTAGTAGACAGCCCAACTACGAGCAGTACTTC
CDR3: CASSFASRQPNYEQYF

size: NA
V: TRBV5-4
J: TRBJ2-5
D: TRBD2
DNA: TGTGCCAGCAGCTCCGGGACTAGGAGTTTGAAGACCCAGTACTTC
CDR3: CASSSGTRSLKTQYF